This T cell receptor beta chain is from a study of blood T cell repertoires in COVID-19. Study-level background: Spain, Italy and the United States supplied samples that represented acute and convalescent COVID-19.

Deletions cut 4 bases from V and 8 bases from J, with 18 bases between. The V gene's germline CDR1 is SEHNR and CDR2 FQNEAQ (reference sequence). This CDR3 spans 15 amino acids. Participants' own reports of clinical history determined their cohort assignment. Per the study methods: Amplification from reference gene primers served as the basis for estimated nucleated cell counts. Sequenced by immunoSEQ multiplex PCR; TCRdb stores in-frame clones only, minus some. The DNA gave D and trimming, while V, J and clone size come from that table. The sample contains 360,000 or so clones, about 90% of which appear only once.

The sequence derives from a woman in her 30s who had recovered from COVID-19. The chain uses TRBV7-9 and TRBJ2-1, with D possibly matching TRBD1 (5 bases). The sequenced sample consisted of PBMCs or T cells enriched from blood (not recorded which). The CDR3 sequence is CASSSTDTALDEQFF. In DNA, the CDR3 is TGTGCCAGCAGCTCGACAGATACGGCCTTAGATGAGCAGTTCTTC.